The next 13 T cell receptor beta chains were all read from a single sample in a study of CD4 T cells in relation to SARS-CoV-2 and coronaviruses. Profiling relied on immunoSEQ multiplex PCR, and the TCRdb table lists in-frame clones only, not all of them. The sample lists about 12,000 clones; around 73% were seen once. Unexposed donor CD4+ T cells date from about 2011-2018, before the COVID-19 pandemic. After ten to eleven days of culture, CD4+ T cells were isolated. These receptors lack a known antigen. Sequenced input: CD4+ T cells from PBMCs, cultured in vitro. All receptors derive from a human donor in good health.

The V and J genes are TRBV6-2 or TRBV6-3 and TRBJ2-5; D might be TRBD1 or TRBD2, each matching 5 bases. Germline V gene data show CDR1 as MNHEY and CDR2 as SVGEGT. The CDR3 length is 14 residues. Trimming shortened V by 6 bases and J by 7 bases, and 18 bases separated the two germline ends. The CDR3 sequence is CASSPGTGGGTQYF. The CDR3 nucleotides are TGTGCCAGCAGCCCTGGGACGGGCGGTGGGACCCAGTACTTC.

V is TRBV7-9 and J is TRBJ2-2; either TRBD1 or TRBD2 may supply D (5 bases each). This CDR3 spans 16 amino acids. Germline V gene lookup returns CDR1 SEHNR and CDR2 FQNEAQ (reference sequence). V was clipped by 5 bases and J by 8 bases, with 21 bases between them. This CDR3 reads CASSHPGRTLGGELFF. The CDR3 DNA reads TGTGCCAGCAGCCATCCGGGACGGACCTTGGGGGGGGAGCTGTTTTTT. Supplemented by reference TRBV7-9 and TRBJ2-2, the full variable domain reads DTGVSQNPRHKITKRGQNVTFRCDPISEHNRLYWYRQTLGQGPEFLTYFQNEAQLEKSRLLSDRFSAERPKGSFSTLEIQRTEQGDSAMYLCASSHPGRTLGGELFFGEGSRLTVL.

CDR3 nucleotide sequence: TGTGCCAGCAGCGGACAGGGGACCTACAATGAGCAGTTCTTC. Amino acids: CASSGQGTYNEQFF. This sequence joins TRBV9 and TRBJ2-1, with 8 bases fitting TRBD1. Germline loops: CDR1 SGDLS, CDR2 YYNGEE. V lost 3 bases, J lost 2 bases, and 1 base stayed unmatched. The CDR3 sequence is 14 residues long.

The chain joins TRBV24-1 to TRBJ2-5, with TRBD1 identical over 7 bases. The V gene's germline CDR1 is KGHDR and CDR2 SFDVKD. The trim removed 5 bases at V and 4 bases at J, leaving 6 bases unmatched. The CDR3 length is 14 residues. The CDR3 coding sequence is TGTGCCACCAGTGCAGGGGGTGACCGAGAGACCCAGTACTTC. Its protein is CATSAGGDRETQYF.

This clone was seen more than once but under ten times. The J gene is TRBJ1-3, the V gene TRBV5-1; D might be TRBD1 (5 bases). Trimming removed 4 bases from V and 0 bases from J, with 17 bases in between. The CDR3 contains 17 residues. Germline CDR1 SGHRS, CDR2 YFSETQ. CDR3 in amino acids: CASSTGRGPFSGNTIYF. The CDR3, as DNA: TGCGCCAGCAGCACGGGACGGGGCCCTTTCTCTGGAAACACCATATATTTT. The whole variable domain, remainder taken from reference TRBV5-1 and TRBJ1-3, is KAGVTQTPRYLIKTRGQQVTLSCSPISGHRSVSWYQQTPGQGLQFLFEYFSETQRNKGNFPGRFSGRQFSNSRSEMNVSTLELGDSALYLCASSTGRGPFSGNTIYFGEGSWLTVV.

CDR3 in DNA: TGTGCCAGCAGCGAAGGACGGCGACTAGCGGTCTACAATGAGCAGTTCTTC. It is translated as CASSEGRRLAVYNEQFF. The V gene is TRBV11-3, the J gene TRBJ2-1; 9 positions match TRBD2. With V trimmed by 5 bases and J by 3 bases, 11 bases remained unmatched. CDR1 and CDR2 from the germline V gene are SGHNT and YENEEA. The CDR3 is made up of 17 amino acids.

The CDR3 coding sequence is TGTGCCAGCAGCCCCGGGACTAGCGGTTACAATGAGCAGTTCTTC. It is translated as CASSPGTSGYNEQFF. J is TRBJ2-1 and V is TRBV7-2, with 11 nucleotides matching TRBD2. The CDR3 covers 15 residues. Germline CDR1 reads SGHTA; CDR2 reads FQGNSA. The ends lost 5 bases at V and 4 bases at J; junction bases unmatched: 4.

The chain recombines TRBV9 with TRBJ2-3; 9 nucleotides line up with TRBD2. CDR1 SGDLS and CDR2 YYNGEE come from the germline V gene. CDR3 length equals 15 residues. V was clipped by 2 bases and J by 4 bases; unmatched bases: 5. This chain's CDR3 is CASSVQTSGSDTQYF. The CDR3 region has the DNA TGTGCCAGCAGCGTCCAAACTAGCGGGTCAGATACGCAGTATTTT. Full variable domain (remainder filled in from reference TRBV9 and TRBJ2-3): DSGVTQTPKHLITATGQRVTLRCSPRSGDLSVYWYQQSLDQGLQFLIQYYNGEERAKGNILERFSAQQFPDLHSELNLSSLELGDSALYFCASSVQTSGSDTQYFGPGTRLTVL.

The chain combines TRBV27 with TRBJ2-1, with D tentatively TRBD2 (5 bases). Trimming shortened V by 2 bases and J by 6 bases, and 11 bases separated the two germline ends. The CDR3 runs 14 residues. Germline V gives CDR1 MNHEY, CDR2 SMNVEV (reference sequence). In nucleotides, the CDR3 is TGTGCCAGCAGTTTAATCCAGCGGTTCAATGAGCAGTTCTTC. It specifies CASSLIQRFNEQFF.

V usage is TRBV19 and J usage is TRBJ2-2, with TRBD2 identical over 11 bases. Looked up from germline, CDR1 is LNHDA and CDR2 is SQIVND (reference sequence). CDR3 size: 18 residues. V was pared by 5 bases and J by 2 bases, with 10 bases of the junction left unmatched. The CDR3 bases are TGTGCCAGTAGTGCAGCCTCGGGACTAGCGGATAACACCGGGGAGCTGTTTTTT. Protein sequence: CASSAASGLADNTGELFF.

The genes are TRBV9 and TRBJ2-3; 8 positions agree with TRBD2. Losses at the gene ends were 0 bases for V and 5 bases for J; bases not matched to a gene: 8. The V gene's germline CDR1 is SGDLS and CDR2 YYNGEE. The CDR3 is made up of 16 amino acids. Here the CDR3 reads CASSVVLGLGIDTQYF. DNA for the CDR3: TGTGCCAGCAGCGTAGTACTGGGACTAGGTATAGATACGCAGTATTTT.

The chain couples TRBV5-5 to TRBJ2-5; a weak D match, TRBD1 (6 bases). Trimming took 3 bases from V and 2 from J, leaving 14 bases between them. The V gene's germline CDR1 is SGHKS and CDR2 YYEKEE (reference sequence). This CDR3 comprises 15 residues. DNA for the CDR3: TGTGCCAGCAGCTCGCAAACGACAGGTCAAGAGACCCAGTACTTC. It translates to CASSSQTTGQETQYF.

In DNA form, the CDR3 reads TGTGCCAGCAGTCGCAGCGGGAGAGAGACCCAGTACTTC. Protein: CASSRSGRETQYF. This sequence joins TRBV6-2 or TRBV6-3 and TRBJ2-5; 8 bases line up with TRBD2. With 5 bases clipped from V and 4 bases from J, the junction kept 3 bases outside the gene matches. Germline V gene sequence: CDR1 MNHEY, CDR2 SVGEGT. CDR3 length equals 13 residues.